The 29 T cell receptor beta chains listed next were all sequenced from one sample in a study of shared clonotypes between healthy human individuals. The method was immunoSEQ multiplex PCR; TCRdb's version includes in-frame clones alone and lacks a portion of them. This table has some 2.1 million clones, approximately 95% appearing once. Naive CD8 isolation took CD45RO-negative cells positively selected for CCR7 and excluded terminally differentiated effector memory CD45RA+ cells. The sequenced sample consisted of naive CD8+ T cells sorted from blood. The receptor set was obtained from a man younger than 35 in good health.

This clone was seen just once. This rearrangement joins TRBV11-2 to TRBJ2-7; D call uncertain. The length of the CDR3 is 12 residues. The V and J ends lost 3 bases and 7 bases respectively, with 10 bases between them. Looked up from germline, CDR1 is SGHAT and CDR2 is FQNNGV. In DNA form, the CDR3 reads TGTGCCAGCAGCTTCCTAACGATTGAGCAGTACTTC. Translating gives CASSFLTIEQYF.

The chain combines TRBV11-2 with TRBJ2-1; 7 bases agree with TRBD2. The length of the CDR3 is 13 residues. The germline V gene encodes CDR1 SGHAT and CDR2 FQNNGV. The trim removed 2 bases at V and 7 bases at J, leaving 2 bases unmatched. The CDR3 DNA reads TGTGCCAGCAGCTTATCGGGAGGAAATGAGCAGTTCTTC. Translation gives CASSLSGGNEQFF.

The chain combines TRBV27 with TRBJ2-1; unclear D gene. From germline, CDR1 is MNHEY and CDR2 SMNVEV (reference sequence). The germline V and J ends were trimmed by 5 bases and 5 bases, with 7 bases remaining between them. The CDR3 is made up of 12 amino acids. CDR3 residues: CASSLRHNEQFF. The CDR3 DNA sequence: TGTGCCAGCAGTCTAAGGCACAATGAGCAGTTCTTC.

V gene TRBV7-6 combines with J gene TRBJ2-3; TRBD1 agrees at 11 bases. Germline lookup yields CDR1 SGHVS and CDR2 FNYEAQ. The CDR3 is 17 residues long. Unmatched junction bases numbered 7, after V lost 1 base and J lost 4 bases. CDR3 region: CASSLGGTGGFADTQYF. As DNA, the CDR3 is TGTGCCAGCAGCTTAGGGGGGACAGGGGGATTTGCAGATACGCAGTATTTT.

This chain connects TRBV2 to TRBJ1-1; D ambiguous. CDR3 length: 14 residues. The germline V gene encodes CDR1 SNHLY and CDR2 FYNNEI. The V and J ends lost 1 base and 0 bases respectively, with 6 bases between them. The CDR3 nucleotides read TGTGCCAGCAGTGAAGATAGCTTGAACACTGAAGCTTTCTTT. Translating it yields CASSEDSLNTEAFF. Full variable domain (rest looked up from reference TRBV2 and TRBJ1-1): EPEVTQTPSHQVTQMGQEVILRCVPISNHLYFYWYRQILGQKVEFLVSFYNNEISEKSEIFDDQFSVERPDGSNFTLKIRSTKLEDSAMYFCASSEDSLNTEAFFGQGTRLTVV.

J is TRBJ2-1 and V is TRBV29-1; D gene ambiguous. The V end lost 3 bases, the J end lost 0 bases, and 15 bases lay between the germline ends. This CDR3 contains 16 residues. Looked up from germline, CDR1 is SQVTM and CDR2 is ANQGSEA. The DNA for the CDR3 is TGCAGCGTTGAGCCTTCTTTAGCTAGCTCCTACAATGAGCAGTTCTTC. Amino acids: CSVEPSLASSYNEQFF.

The CDR3 coding sequence is TGCAGCGTCAGCGGGCCTATAAACACTGAAGCTTTCTTT. Amino acids: CSVSGPINTEAFF. This rearrangement joins TRBV29-1 to TRBJ1-1; D unresolved. Germline values: CDR1 SQVTM, CDR2 ANQGSEA. The V end was cut by 6 bases, the J end by 2 bases, with 13 bases between. The CDR3 spans 13 residues.

V gene TRBV27 combines with J gene TRBJ2-3; the match to TRBD2 covers 9 bases. This CDR3 contains 17 residues. The V gene's germline CDR1 is MNHEY and CDR2 SMNVEV (reference sequence). Trimming cost V 0 bases and J 5 bases; bases outside gene matches: 9. The CDR3 sequence: CASSLSSYLAGRDTQYF. The CDR3 DNA reads as TGTGCCAGCAGTTTATCGAGCTATCTAGCGGGACGAGATACGCAGTATTTT.

V and J are TRBV4-3 and TRBJ1-1; D gene unclear. This CDR3 contains 14 residues. V was shortened by 3 bases and J by 0 bases, with 8 bases between the two germline ends. The V gene's germline CDR1 is LGHNA and CDR2 YSLEER. For the CDR3, the DNA is TGCGCCAGCAGCCAGGGGAGTTTGAACACTGAAGCTTTCTTT. Residues: CASSQGSLNTEAFF.

The DNA of the CDR3 is TGCGCCAGCAGCCTTTTCGTGGAGGGCACTGAAGCTTTCTTT. Translating gives CASSLFVEGTEAFF. This chain links TRBV4-1 with TRBJ1-1; D call uncertain. CDR1 is MGHRA and CDR2 is YSYEKL in the germline V gene. The CDR3 runs 14 residues. The V and J ends lost 4 bases and 4 bases respectively, with 13 bases between them.

This chain joins TRBV6-1 and TRBJ2-1, with TRBD2 matching 9 bases. J lost 7 bases, V lost 6 bases, and 10 bases had no gene match. The CDR3 has 15 residues. CDR1 and CDR2 from the germline V gene are MNHNS and SASEGT. Here the CDR3 reads CASRVPGLAGNEQFF. CDR3 sequence (DNA): TGTGCCAGCAGGGTACCGGGACTAGCTGGGAATGAGCAGTTCTTC.

This rearrangement joins TRBV5-6 to TRBJ2-1; a weak D match, TRBD2 (6 bases). The CDR3 extends over 11 amino acids. V lost 3 bases and J lost 10, with 8 bases in between. Germline lookup yields CDR1 SGHDT and CDR2 YYEEEE. CDR3 amino acids: CASSSGLEQFF. The CDR3 DNA sequence: TGTGCCAGCAGCTCTGGACTAGAGCAGTTCTTC.

The rearrangement uses TRBV11-1 and TRBJ1-1; no clear D gene. The germline V and J ends were trimmed by 1 base and 10 bases, with 13 bases remaining between them. CDR1 SGHAT and CDR2 FQDESV come from the germline V gene (reference sequence). The CDR3 consists of 13 residues. In DNA, the CDR3 is TGTGCCAGCAGCTTAGATGGCAGCCTGGGAGCTTTCTTT. Protein: CASSLDGSLGAFF.

The sample holds one count of this clone. The sample carries other DNA sequences with the same CDR3. V and J are TRBV9 and TRBJ2-7, with 9 bases fitting TRBD1. This CDR3 is 15 amino acids long. After removal of 3 bases from V and 1 base from J, the junction contained 5 bases not matched to a gene. In germline, CDR1 is SGDLS, CDR2 YYNGEE. In DNA, the CDR3 is TGTGCCAGCAGCGCAGGGACAGGGTCATCCTACGAGCAGTACTTC. Amino acid sequence: CASSAGTGSSYEQYF.

V and J are TRBV11-2 and TRBJ2-2; D not certain. Trimming removed 0 bases at V and 5 bases at J, with 7 bases between. Germline V gene sequence: CDR1 SGHAT, CDR2 FQNNGV. The CDR3 runs to 14 residues. The CDR3 sequence is CASSLDLRTGELFF. CDR3 DNA sequence: TGTGCCAGCAGCTTAGATCTCCGGACCGGGGAGCTGTTTTTT.

With regard to this clone: Other DNA variants within this sample encode the same CDR3. The gene calls are TRBV28 and TRBJ2-2; 7 bases agree with TRBD1. Germline V CDR1 and CDR2: MDHEN, SYDVKM. V gave up 3 bases and J gave up 3 bases; unmatched junction bases: 1. CDR3 length: 14 residues. The CDR3 DNA reads TGTGCCAGCAGTTTCACAGGGGACACCGGGGAGCTGTTTTTT. The encoded protein is CASSFTGDTGELFF.

This chain uses TRBV9 with TRBJ2-5; 9 nucleotides match TRBD2. CDR1 and CDR2 from the germline V gene are SGDLS and YYNGEE. This CDR3 has 16 amino acids. The ends lost 0 bases at V and 5 bases at J; junction bases unmatched: 8. CDR3 residues: CASSVGVAGEGETQYF. Here the CDR3 DNA reads TGTGCCAGCAGCGTAGGAGTAGCGGGAGAGGGGGAGACCCAGTACTTC.

V and J are TRBV5-1 and TRBJ1-6, with a weak D call TRBD1 (6 bases). The CDR3 extends over 13 amino acids. Germline V gene lookup returns CDR1 SGHRS and CDR2 YFSETQ. V lost 3 bases, J lost 8 bases, and 9 bases lay in between. The CDR3: CASSSGVDSPLHF. As DNA, the CDR3 is TGCGCCAGCAGCTCAGGGGTGGATTCACCCCTCCACTTT. The variable domain in full, with the rest retrieved from reference TRBV5-1 and TRBJ1-6, is KAGVTQTPRYLIKTRGQQVTLSCSPISGHRSVSWYQQTPGQGLQFLFEYFSETQRNKGNFPGRFSGRQFSNSRSEMNVSTLELGDSALYLCASSSGVDSPLHFGNGTRLTVT.

V usage is TRBV7-6 and J usage is TRBJ2-5; D is unclear. V was clipped by 5 bases and J by 2 bases, with 3 bases between them. The germline gives CDR1 SGHVS, CDR2 FNYEAQ. The CDR3 runs 11 residues. This chain's CDR3 is CASSPQETQYF. In DNA form, the CDR3 reads TGTGCCAGCAGCCCTCAAGAGACCCAGTACTTC.

The chain combines TRBV10-3 with TRBJ1-2; 8 bases agree with TRBD1. Losses at the gene ends were 1 base for V and 4 bases for J; bases not matched to a gene: 11. CDR3 length equals 17 residues. CDR1 is ENHRY and CDR2 is SYGVKD in the germline V gene. The CDR3 region is CAISELKPGQEPYGYTF. CDR3 nucleotides: TGTGCCATCAGTGAGTTAAAACCGGGACAGGAACCCTATGGCTACACCTTC.

The chain is built from TRBV6-5 and TRBJ1-2; a weak D match, TRBD1 (6 bases). Germline CDR1 is MNHEY and CDR2 is SVGAGI. The CDR3 is 13 residues long. Trimming took 5 bases from V and 6 from J, leaving 13 bases between them. CDR3 region: CASSKDRGNGYTF. As DNA, the CDR3 is TGTGCCAGCAGTAAGGACAGAGGCAATGGCTACACCTTC.

This chain connects TRBV4-1 to TRBJ2-7; possible D gene TRBD1, 6 bases. Trimming removed 5 bases from V and 3 bases from J, with 17 bases in between. This CDR3 has 15 residues. The germline CDR1 and CDR2 sequences are MGHRA and YSYEKL. Written as DNA, the CDR3 is TGCGCCAGCAGCGTTCGTGCACAGGGAGACTACGAGCAGTACTTC. Translated: CASSVRAQGDYEQYF.

The V and J genes are TRBV10-1 and TRBJ1-1; the D is unclear. CDR3 length: 14 amino acids. V lost 6 bases to trimming and J lost 1 base, with 12 bases between them. The V gene's germline CDR1 is WNHNN and CDR2 SYGVQD (reference sequence). The CDR3 loop is CASSPLGQNTEAFF. The CDR3 DNA sequence: TGCGCCAGCAGCCCCCTGGGCCAGAACACTGAAGCTTTCTTT.

The chain recombines TRBV5-4 with TRBJ2-4, with D unclear. This CDR3 comprises 12 residues. Germline V CDR1 and CDR2: SGHNT, YYREEE (reference sequence). V lost 2 bases to trimming and J lost 8 bases, with 8 bases between them. CDR3 loop: CASSFYPDIQYF. CDR3 bases: TGTGCCAGCAGCTTCTATCCTGACATTCAGTACTTC.

The chain employs TRBV29-1 and TRBJ1-1; perhaps TRBD1 as D (6 bases). Germline assignment: CDR1 SQVTM and CDR2 ANQGSEA. V shed 7 bases and J shed 6 bases, with 21 bases lying between them. The CDR3 covers 14 residues. CDR3 loop: CSADRGAGAAEAFF. The DNA of the CDR3 is TGCAGCGCTGACCGCGGGGCAGGGGCGGCTGAAGCTTTCTTT.

Turning to this clone: The same CDR3 also results from other DNA sequences found in this sample. The chain carries TRBV13 and TRBJ2-5, with D unresolved. Germline CDR1 reads PRHDT; CDR2 reads FYEKMQ (reference sequence). The length of the CDR3 is 13 residues. V was pared by 0 bases and J by 2 bases, with 4 bases between. The CDR3 region has the DNA TGTGCCAGCAGCTTAGGTGGGCAAGAGACCCAGTACTTC. This sequence encodes CASSLGGQETQYF.

The gene calls are TRBV10-3 and TRBJ2-3, with 8 bases lining up with TRBD1. Looked up from germline, CDR1 is ENHRY and CDR2 is SYGVKD. V shed 6 bases and J 6 bases; nucleotides not matched to a gene: 11. The CDR3 totals 15 residues. The chain's CDR3 is CAISLRQGQEDTQYF. CDR3 bases: TGTGCCATCAGCCTTCGACAGGGGCAAGAGGATACGCAGTATTTT.

The chain couples TRBV4-1 to TRBJ1-6; D perhaps matches TRBD1 (6 bases). Trimming pared 0 bases from V and 6 bases from J, leaving 15 bases between. The CDR3 has 17 residues. CDR1 and CDR2 (germline): MGHRA, YSYEKL. The CDR3 protein is CASSQDETGKGNSPLHF. Written as DNA, the CDR3 is TGCGCCAGCAGCCAAGATGAGACAGGAAAGGGTAATTCACCCCTCCACTTT.

With regard to this clone: This sample includes further DNA sequences coding for the same CDR3. The rearrangement joins TRBV7-9 to TRBJ2-2, with D hard to call. The ends were cut back, 5 bases at V and 6 bases at J, with 7 bases in the middle. In germline, CDR1 is SEHNR, CDR2 FQNEAQ (reference sequence). This CDR3 comprises 12 residues. The CDR3 DNA reads as TGTGCCAGCAGCCCTGGGGCCGGGGAGCTGTTTTTT. Amino acid sequence: CASSPGAGELFF.